The 30 T cell receptor beta chains presented below share a single source sample, sequenced in a study of T cell responses to AZD1222 COVID-19 vaccine. The protocol was immunoSEQ multiplex PCR, while the TCRdb copy is restricted to in-frame clones and leaves out a portion. Found here are about 160,000 clones, around 93% of them singletons; the top ten hold under 2.5%. Sequences were derived from peripheral blood, sampled on day 0 of AZD1222 vaccination. The origin of the receptors is an adult in good health.

The V gene is TRBV3-1 (or the pseudogene TRBV3-2), the J gene TRBJ1-1; 8 bases match TRBD1. Germline CDR1 and CDR2: LGHDT and YNNKEL (reference sequence). V lost 4 bases and J lost 4; bases outside the gene matches: 2. The CDR3 covers 13 residues. Here the CDR3 reads CASSPGTGTEAFF. CDR3 nucleotide sequence: TGTGCCAGCAGCCCCGGGACAGGCACTGAAGCTTTCTTT.

The chain carries TRBV6-2 or TRBV6-3 and TRBJ1-5, with D perhaps matching TRBD1 (6 bases). The CDR3 consists of 19 residues. V lost 6 bases, J lost 0 bases, and 24 bases lay in between. Germline loops: CDR1 MNHEY, CDR2 SVGEGT. CDR3 DNA: TGTGCCAGCAGACCTCCACGGGGGCCGCCTCGATATAGCAATCAGCCCCAGCATTTT. This encodes CASRPPRGPPRYSNQPQHF.

The rearrangement joins TRBV5-6 to TRBJ2-5, with D perhaps matching TRBD1 or TRBD2 (5 bases each). CDR1 is SGHDT, CDR2 YYEEEE, per germline. CDR3 size: 17 residues. Trimming took off 3 bases at V and 3 bases at J, with 21 bases between the two ends. CDR3 protein: CASSSTLGYRGEETQYF. In DNA form, the CDR3 reads TGTGCCAGCAGCTCGACGCTCGGTTATAGAGGGGAAGAGACCCAGTACTTC.

The chain recombines TRBV19 with TRBJ1-6; no clear D. This CDR3 spans 16 amino acids. CDR1 is LNHDA, CDR2 SQIVND, per germline (reference sequence). V was trimmed by 1 base and J by 9 bases, leaving 16 bases between them. The CDR3 reads CASSIGALSHSSPLHF. The CDR3 nucleotides read TGTGCCAGTAGTATAGGGGCTCTGAGCCATAGTTCACCCCTCCACTTT.

The V call is TRBV13, the J call TRBJ2-1, with TRBD2 as a possible D gene (6 bases). CDR3 length equals 17 residues. Germline CDR1 is PRHDT and CDR2 is FYEKMQ (reference sequence). The V and J ends lost 4 bases and 7 bases respectively, with 23 bases between them. The CDR3 DNA follows: TGTGCCAGCAGCTCCACGATAGGGCGGGGATCAAAGAATGAGCAGTTCTTC. It encodes CASSSTIGRGSKNEQFF. Filled out from reference TRBV13 and TRBJ2-1, the complete variable domain reads AAGVIQSPRHLIKEKRETATLKCYPIPRHDTVYWYQQGPGQDPQFLISFYEKMQSDKGSIPDRFSAQQFSDYHSELNMSSLELGDSALYFCASSSTIGRGSKNEQFFGPGTRLTVL.

The J gene is TRBJ2-5, the V gene TRBV19; 7 bases align to TRBD2. Trimming cost V 0 bases and J 1 base; bases outside gene matches: 8. Germline V gene sequence: CDR1 LNHDA, CDR2 SQIVND (reference sequence). CDR3 length: 17 amino acids. DNA for the CDR3: TGTGCCAGTAGTATAGATTCGGGCGGCGGGGGCCAAGAGACCCAGTACTTC. Residues: CASSIDSGGGGQETQYF.

The chain has TRBV30 and TRBJ1-4; TRBD1 aligns across 9 bases. This CDR3 has 13 amino acids. In germline, CDR1 is GTSNPN, CDR2 SVGIG (reference sequence). J lost 6 bases, V lost 7 bases, and 6 bases had no gene match. As DNA, the CDR3 is TGTGCCTTAAACAGGGGGCAGGATGAAAAACTGTTTTTT. Its protein product is CALNRGQDEKLFF.

V gene TRBV11-2 combines with J gene TRBJ1-4; 7 bases agree with TRBD1. J gave up 3 bases and V 5 bases, and 3 bases lay outside the gene matches. This CDR3 comprises 14 residues. Germline V lookup: CDR1 SGHAT, CDR2 FQNNGV. CDR3 sequence reads: CASSRGTANEKLFF. The CDR3 nucleotides are TGTGCCAGCAGCCGCGGGACAGCTAATGAAAAACTGTTTTTT. The full variable domain, rest sourced from reference TRBV11-2 and TRBJ1-4, is EAGVAQSPRYKIIEKRQSVAFWCNPISGHATLYWYQQILGQGPKLLIQFQNNGVVDDSQLPKDRFSAERLKGVDSTLKIQPAKLEDSAVYLCASSRGTANEKLFFGSGTQLSVL.

This clone was seen just once. V usage is TRBV5-1 and J usage is TRBJ2-1, with 7 bases aligning to TRBD2. CDR1 and CDR2 from the germline V gene are SGHRS and YFSETQ. With 0 bases clipped from V and 3 bases from J, the junction kept 3 bases outside the gene matches. The CDR3 consists of 15 residues. The CDR3 spells CASSLGPSGYNEQFF. The CDR3 DNA follows: TGCGCCAGCAGCTTGGGTCCTAGCGGCTACAATGAGCAGTTCTTC. Full variable domain (missing parts from reference TRBV5-1 and TRBJ2-1): KAGVTQTPRYLIKTRGQQVTLSCSPISGHRSVSWYQQTPGQGLQFLFEYFSETQRNKGNFPGRFSGRQFSNSRSEMNVSTLELGDSALYLCASSLGPSGYNEQFFGPGTRLTVL.

The J gene is TRBJ1-1, the V gene TRBV2; D remains unclear. Looked up from germline, CDR1 is SNHLY and CDR2 is FYNNEI. Trimming cost V 0 bases and J 0 bases, with 14 bases left between them. There are 17 residues in the CDR3. The CDR3 reads CASSEASRGELNTEAFF. As DNA, the CDR3 is TGTGCCAGCAGTGAAGCCTCCCGTGGAGAGCTGAACACTGAAGCTTTCTTT.

The chain carries TRBV7-2 and TRBJ1-4, with D possibly TRBD1 on 5 matching bases. Trimming took 5 bases from V and 13 from J, leaving 23 bases between them. Germline CDR1 is SGHTA and CDR2 is FQGNSA. The length of the CDR3 is 15 residues. CDR3 DNA: TGTGCCAGCAGCCGCGACTCCGGGACCTCCATCTCACTGTTTTTT. Residues: CASSRDSGTSISLFF.

The chain combines TRBV15 with TRBJ2-5; 7 bases align to TRBD1. This CDR3 is 14 amino acids long. CDR1 LNHNV and CDR2 YYDKDF come from the germline V gene (reference sequence). The trim removed 4 bases at V and 4 bases at J, leaving 6 bases unmatched. This CDR3 is CATSNDRAVETQYF. In DNA, the CDR3 is TGTGCCACCAGCAACGACAGGGCGGTAGAGACCCAGTACTTC.

The chain joins TRBV11-2 to TRBJ1-2; D call uncertain. Germline CDR1 and CDR2: SGHAT and FQNNGV. V lost 10 bases and J 4 bases, leaving 13 bases between the germline ends. CDR3 size: 12 residues. The CDR3 DNA reads TGTGCCACCCGCGGCCGGCGCTATGGCTACACCTTC. This translates into CATRGRRYGYTF. The full variable domain, with the rest looked up from reference TRBV11-2 and TRBJ1-2, is EAGVAQSPRYKIIEKRQSVAFWCNPISGHATLYWYQQILGQGPKLLIQFQNNGVVDDSQLPKDRFSAERLKGVDSTLKIQPAKLEDSAVYLCATRGRRYGYTFGSGTRLTVV.

The chain employs TRBV19 and TRBJ1-1; no definite D call. The CDR3 is made up of 13 amino acids. Germline V CDR1 and CDR2: LNHDA, SQIVND (reference sequence). Trimming took 1 base from V and 6 from J, leaving 9 bases between them. CDR3 amino acids: CASSIGWSSEAFF. The CDR3 DNA follows: TGTGCCAGTAGTATAGGTTGGTCCTCTGAAGCTTTCTTT.

V usage is TRBV28 and J usage is TRBJ1-3; D is perhaps TRBD1 (6 bases). Looked up from germline, CDR1 is MDHEN and CDR2 is SYDVKM. The CDR3 is 16 amino acids. V was trimmed by 6 bases and J by 1 base, leaving 16 bases between them. The CDR3 is CASSLRGGPSGNTIYF. CDR3 in DNA: TGTGCCAGCAGCCTTCGAGGGGGGCCTTCTGGAAACACCATATATTTT.

The genes are TRBV18 and TRBJ1-4; D gene ambiguous. CDR1 and CDR2 (germline): KGHSH, LQKENI. There are 18 residues in the CDR3. The V end was cut by 2 bases, the J end by 0 bases, with 16 bases between. The CDR3, as DNA: TGTGCCAGCTCACCAGAATCCTCCTCGGTCGCAACTAATGAAAAACTGTTTTTT. This codes for CASSPESSSVATNEKLFF.

V gene TRBV5-4 combines with J gene TRBJ2-7, with 7 bases identical to TRBD2. The CDR3 runs 16 residues. CDR1 is SGHNT and CDR2 is YYREEE in the germline V gene (reference sequence). The V and J ends lost 2 bases and 2 bases, in that order; junction bases with no gene match: 10. The CDR3 here is CASSLPISGSTYEQYF. The CDR3 nucleotides are TGTGCCAGCAGCTTACCAATTAGCGGGTCCACCTACGAGCAGTACTTC.

The chain joins TRBV4-1 to TRBJ1-4; 8 bases are a match to TRBD1. The CDR3 extends over 16 amino acids. Germline CDR1 reads MGHRA; CDR2 reads YSYEKL. Trimming removed 3 bases from V and 0 bases from J; junction bases left unmatched: 3. The CDR3 spells CASSHGQGATNEKLFF. CDR3 DNA: TGCGCCAGCAGCCACGGACAGGGAGCAACTAATGAAAAACTGTTTTTT.

V is TRBV10-1 and J is TRBJ2-3; D unresolved. The CDR3 extends over 13 amino acids. Between the trimmed V and J ends, which lost 2 bases and 0 bases, there was a span of 3 bases. Per germline, CDR1 WNHNN and CDR2 SYGVQD (reference sequence). The CDR3, as DNA: TGCGCCAGCAGTGAGATAAGCACAGATACGCAGTATTTT. Protein: CASSEISTDTQYF.

The chain has TRBV19 and TRBJ1-3; D gene unclear. The ends were cut back, 9 bases at V and 4 bases at J, with 13 bases in the middle. Germline CDR1 is LNHDA and CDR2 is SQIVND (reference sequence). CDR3 length: 13 residues. The CDR3 is CASRVGSGNTIYF. The CDR3, as DNA: TGTGCCAGCCGGGTAGGTTCCGGAAACACCATATATTTT. Complete variable domain (other parts from reference TRBV19 and TRBJ1-3): DGGITQSPKYLFRKEGQNVTLSCEQNLNHDAMYWYRQDPGQGLRLIYYSQIVNDFQKGDIAEGYSVSREKKESFPLTVTSAQKNPTAFYLCASRVGSGNTIYFGEGSWLTVV.

The J gene is TRBJ1-4, the V gene TRBV4-1; 7 bases are shared with TRBD1. Germline loops: CDR1 MGHRA, CDR2 YSYEKL. CDR3 length equals 15 residues. After removal of 8 bases from V and 0 bases from J, the junction contained 6 bases not matched to a gene. In DNA form, the CDR3 reads TGCGCCAGCCGGGCAGGGGGAGCAACTAATGAAAAACTGTTTTTT. Amino acids: CASRAGGATNEKLFF.

The gene calls are TRBV3-1 (or the pseudogene TRBV3-2) and TRBJ1-4, with unresolved D. Per the germline V gene, CDR1 is LGHDT and CDR2 is YNNKEL (reference sequence). The V end lost 4 bases, the J end lost 6 bases, and 9 bases lay between the germline ends. The CDR3 extends over 13 amino acids. The CDR3 DNA reads as TGTGCCAGCAGCCGGAGGTCCGATGAAAAACTGTTTTTT. Translated, it gives CASSRRSDEKLFF.

This sequence joins TRBV7-2 and TRBJ2-7; no reliable D call. This CDR3 has 13 residues. V was pared by 3 bases and J by 5 bases, with 11 bases between. Germline lookup yields CDR1 SGHTA and CDR2 FQGNSA. This CDR3 is CASSFVRGDEQYF. The CDR3 DNA is TGTGCCAGCAGCTTTGTCAGAGGCGACGAGCAGTACTTC.

V is TRBV19 and J is TRBJ2-2; possible D gene TRBD2, 5 bases. Germline values: CDR1 LNHDA, CDR2 SQIVND (reference sequence). The CDR3 runs 16 residues. V gave up 7 bases and J gave up 0 bases, with 15 bases separating them. CDR3 amino acids: CASTIGVVANTGELFF. CDR3 DNA: TGTGCCAGTACCATCGGGGTCGTCGCGAACACCGGGGAGCTGTTTTTT.

The gene calls are TRBV14 and TRBJ2-7; possible D gene TRBD2, 5 bases. The germline CDR1 and CDR2 sequences are SGHDN and FVKESK. CDR3 length: 15 residues. Trimming took 2 bases from V and 0 from J, leaving 11 bases between them. CDR3 coding DNA: TGTGCCAGCAGCCAAACGACGGGGAGCTCCTACGAGCAGTACTTC. Its protein is CASSQTTGSSYEQYF.

CDR3 nucleotide sequence: TGTGCCTGGAGTAACAGGGCCCCCTATGGCTACACCTTC. This codes for CAWSNRAPYGYTF. This chain uses TRBV30 with TRBJ1-2; TRBD1 might be the D (6 bases). Germline V CDR1 and CDR2: GTSNPN, SVGIG (reference sequence). CDR3 length: 13 amino acids. V lost 2 bases to trimming and J lost 4 bases, with 11 bases between them.

The rearrangement joins TRBV2 to TRBJ1-3; D unclear. Looked up from germline, CDR1 is SNHLY and CDR2 is FYNNEI. This CDR3 has 13 amino acids. Trimming pared 4 bases from V and 9 bases from J, leaving 13 bases between. CDR3 sequence: CASSASFQTTIYF. CDR3 bases: TGTGCCAGCAGTGCCTCCTTCCAAACCACCATATATTTT.

This clone was detected only a few times. The chain joins TRBV27 to TRBJ1-5; D gene ambiguous. From germline, CDR1 is MNHEY and CDR2 SMNVEV (reference sequence). This CDR3 has 11 amino acids. Deletions cut 7 bases from V and 6 bases from J, with 7 bases between. CDR3 loop: CASTFPQPQHF. The CDR3 DNA reads as TGTGCCAGCACGTTTCCTCAGCCCCAGCATTTT.

V is TRBV5-1 and J is TRBJ2-3, with D hard to call. Germline V gene lookup returns CDR1 SGHRS and CDR2 YFSETQ. The ends were cut back, 0 bases at V and 5 bases at J, with 7 bases in the middle. The CDR3 has 13 residues. CDR3 sequence reads: CASSLEFGDTQYF. For the CDR3, the DNA is TGCGCCAGCAGCTTGGAATTCGGAGATACGCAGTATTTT.

CDR3 nucleotide sequence: TGTGCCAGCAGCAAGGAACGCGGGACAGGGGGTTTCTCTGGAAACACCATATATTTT. This encodes CASSKERGTGGFSGNTIYF. The chain is built from TRBV21-1 and TRBJ1-3; TRBD1 was called by the table and not checked on the DNA. TRBV21-1 is listed as a pseudogene. CDR3 length equals 19 residues.